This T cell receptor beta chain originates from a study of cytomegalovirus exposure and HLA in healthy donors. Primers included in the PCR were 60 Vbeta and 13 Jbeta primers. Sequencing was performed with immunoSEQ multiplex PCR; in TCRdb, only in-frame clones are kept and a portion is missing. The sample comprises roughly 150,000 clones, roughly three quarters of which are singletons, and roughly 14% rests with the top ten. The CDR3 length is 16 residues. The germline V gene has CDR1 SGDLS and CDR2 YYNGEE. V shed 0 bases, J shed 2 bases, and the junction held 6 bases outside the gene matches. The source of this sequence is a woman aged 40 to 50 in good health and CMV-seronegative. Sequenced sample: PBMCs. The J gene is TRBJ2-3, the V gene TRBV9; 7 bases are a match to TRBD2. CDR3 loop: CASSVGGGVNTDTQYF. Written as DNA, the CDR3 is TGTGCCAGCAGCGTAGGGGGGGGAGTGAACACAGATACGCAGTATTTT. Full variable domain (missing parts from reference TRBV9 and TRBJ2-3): DSGVTQTPKHLITATGQRVTLRCSPRSGDLSVYWYQQSLDQGLQFLIQYYNGEERAKGNILERFSAQQFPDLHSELNLSSLELGDSALYFCASSVGGGVNTDTQYFGPGTRLTVL.